Sequencing of this T cell receptor beta chain was carried out in a study of T cells in Graves' hyperthyroidism and ophthalmopathy. Worth noting for this clonotype: As yet, its antigen is unknown.

Study-wide results and caveats: Blood samples included most of the expanded thyroid clonotypes exceeding 0.001.

V shed 6 bases, J shed 11 bases, and the junction held 7 bases outside the gene matches. This CDR3 comprises 13 residues. CDR1 and CDR2 from the germline V gene are ENHRY and SYGVKD. TCR beta CDR3 sequences were amplified from RNA transcripts. First-round RT-PCR with HTBI primers amplified the TCR CDR3 region. From the multiplex PCR reads, TCRdb called clonotypes with MiXCR, one entry per CDR3 protein. The sample shows a few hundred thousand distinct CDR3 sequences, around 16% of them seen only once. The clonotype was recovered from a woman under 30 with Graves' hyperthyroidism. The chain carries TRBV10-3 and TRBJ1-4; 9 bases align to TRBD1. The specimen was blood. The CDR3 region has the DNA TGTGCCATCAGGGACAGGGGCAATGTGAAACTGTTTTTT. Its translation: CAIRDRGNVKLFF.